This T cell receptor beta chain was observed in a study of blood T cell repertoires in COVID-19 (dated by TCRdb to about 2020). About the study as a whole: Samples covering the acute and convalescent phases of COVID-19 were provided by collaborators in the United States, Italy and Spain. The dataset comprised deeply sampled blood TCRbeta repertoires from subjects exposed to, actively infected with, or recovered from COVID-19. The sample metadata nearly always contained a de-identified subject ID, COVID-19 status, age in years and sex. The material from the prospective study consisted of cDNA or gDNA derived from T cells, B-cell-depleted T cells, or PBMCs. A freely available public database, intended as a resource for researchers studying the immune response to SARS-CoV-2, is where the repertoires were released. Where available, HLA class I and class II types were taken from metadata supplied by the sample provider and were not determined by assay-based typing. Samples were obtained from the ongoing ImmuneRACE study (first 160 participants) and from over a thousand subjects provided by 6 global collaborators. Study-level results and caveats: The quantity of clinical and demographic metadata differed by source and by participant and was supplied without curation.

TCRbeta CDR3 regions were amplified from genomic DNA by means of the immunoSEQ Assay, a bias-controlled multiplex PCR. Concerning the study's data processing: Nucleated cell counts per sample were estimated from amplification of reference gene primers within the assay. Sequence reads were collapsed and filtered to measure the absolute abundance of every unique TCRbeta CDR3 rearrangement. For each sample, productive Simpson clonality was calculated as the square root of Simpson's diversity index across productive rearrangements. The source is immuneACCESS, and TCRdb retained only in-frame sequences with V and J called. Part of the clones is not carried over; for the studies checked, unresolved V genes explain less than half of this, and the remainder is unexplained. The V and J calls and clone size come from that table; D and trimming were worked out from the DNA. For this sample the table gives approximately 100,000 clones, of which approximately 93% were detected only once. Of the sample, around 1% is held by the ten largest clones.

Collaborating institutions collected whole blood in K2EDTA tubes following their own protocols. For TCRbeta analysis, collaborator samples were shipped as frozen whole blood, as isolated PBMCs, or as DNA extracted from either sample type. This clone was counted a few times. Its antigen remains unidentified. Qualities for individual bases were not recorded, and no much larger clone is one base off. Sequencing input: peripheral blood. This receptor was identified in a man in his fifties or sixties with acute or convalescent COVID-19.

The CDR3 protein is CASSLGGSSHEPQHF. The nucleotide sequence is TGTGCCAGCAGCTTGGGCGGATCCTCTCATGAGCCCCAGCATTTT. This receptor chain uses TRBV5-8 and TRBJ1-5, with the D gene not confidently named. Relative to germline, V is 0 bases shorter and J is 8 bases shorter, with 15 bases between their ends. Including cysteine and phenylalanine, the CDR3 has 15 amino acids. Kept here is only the CDR3 DNA, which spans 45 bases and is read in frame from base 1. The germline V gene encodes CDR1 SGHTS and CDR2 YDEGEE.